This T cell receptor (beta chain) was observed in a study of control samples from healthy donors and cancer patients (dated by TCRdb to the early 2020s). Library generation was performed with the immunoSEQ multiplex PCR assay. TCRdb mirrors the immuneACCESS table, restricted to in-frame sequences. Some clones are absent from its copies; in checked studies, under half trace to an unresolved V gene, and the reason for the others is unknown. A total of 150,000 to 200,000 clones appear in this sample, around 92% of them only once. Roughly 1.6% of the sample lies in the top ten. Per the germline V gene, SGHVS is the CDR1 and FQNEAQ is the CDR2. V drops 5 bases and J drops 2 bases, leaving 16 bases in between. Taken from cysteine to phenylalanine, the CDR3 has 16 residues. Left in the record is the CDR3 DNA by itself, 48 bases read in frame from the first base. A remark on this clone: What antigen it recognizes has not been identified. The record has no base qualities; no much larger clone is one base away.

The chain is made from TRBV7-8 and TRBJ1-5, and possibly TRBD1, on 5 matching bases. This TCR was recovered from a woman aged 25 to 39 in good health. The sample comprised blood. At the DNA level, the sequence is TGTGCCAGCAGCGTAATCGAGGGGTCAGGCAATCAGCCCCAGCATTTT. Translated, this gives CASSVIEGSGNQPQHF.